The next 9 T cell receptor beta chains were all read from a single sample in a study of shared clonotypes between healthy human individuals. Libraries were prepared by immunoSEQ multiplex PCR; TCRdb keeps only in-frame clonotypes and omits some of them. This table holds 950,000 to 1,300,000 clones, roughly 80% found once. Material: memory CD4+ T cells sorted from blood. Subset described: CD45RA-negative fraction. Source of these receptors: a man aged 18 to 30 in good health.

Written as DNA, the CDR3 is TGCGCCAGCAGTGGACAGGGCTTGGGGAATCAGCCCCAGCATTTT. As protein: CASSGQGLGNQPQHF. This chain uses TRBV10-2 with TRBJ1-5; 7 positions agree with TRBD1. The ends lost 4 bases at V and 4 bases at J; junction bases unmatched: 7. Germline assignment: CDR1 WSHSY and CDR2 SAAADI. The CDR3 loop spans 15 amino acids.

The chain employs TRBV18 and TRBJ2-7; D not resolved. The CDR3 sequence is 14 residues long. V lost 4 bases to trimming and J lost 1 base, with 11 bases between them. Germline-derived CDR1 and CDR2 are KGHSH and LQKENI. The CDR3 here is CASSQSTNSYEQYF. DNA for the CDR3: TGTGCCAGCTCACAGTCTACGAATTCCTACGAGCAGTACTTC.

The gene calls are TRBV2 and TRBJ2-5; D unresolved. The CDR3 consists of 12 residues. The ends were cut back, 6 bases at V and 0 bases at J, with 5 bases in the middle. Germline V gene data show CDR1 as SNHLY and CDR2 as FYNNEI. CDR3 region: CASRADQETQYF. CDR3 DNA sequence: TGTGCCAGCAGGGCGGACCAAGAGACCCAGTACTTC.

This clone turned up a few times. V and J are TRBV13 and TRBJ2-3; D perhaps matches TRBD1 (5 bases). The CDR3 spans 14 residues. The germline gives CDR1 PRHDT, CDR2 FYEKMQ (reference sequence). V shed 0 bases and J shed 4 bases, with 8 bases lying between them. CDR3 in amino acids: CASSLGQGSDTQYF. CDR3 in DNA: TGTGCCAGCAGCTTAGGCCAGGGCTCAGATACGCAGTATTTT. Supplemented by reference TRBV13 and TRBJ2-3, the full variable domain reads AAGVIQSPRHLIKEKRETATLKCYPIPRHDTVYWYQQGPGQDPQFLISFYEKMQSDKGSIPDRFSAQQFSDYHSELNMSSLELGDSALYFCASSLGQGSDTQYFGPGTRLTVL.

The V and J genes are TRBV10-1 and TRBJ2-3; 8 bases agree with TRBD2. This CDR3 is built from 15 residues. The germline V gene encodes CDR1 WNHNN and CDR2 SYGVQD (reference sequence). Germline trimming cut 3 bases from V and 4 bases from J; bases unmatched to any gene: 6. CDR3 nucleotides: TGCGCCAGCAGTGAACAGCGGGGGACTGCAGATACGCAGTATTTT. Amino acid sequence: CASSEQRGTADTQYF.

The chain combines TRBV5-4 with TRBJ2-1, with D tentatively TRBD1 (5 bases). The germline V gene encodes CDR1 SGHNT and CDR2 YYREEE (reference sequence). Trimming pared 0 bases from V and 10 bases from J, leaving 14 bases between. This CDR3 is 14 amino acids long. CDR3 coding DNA: TGTGCCAGCAGCTTGGGTCGACAGCAGAACGAGCAGTTCTTC. Translating it yields CASSLGRQQNEQFF.

This chain joins TRBV10-1 and TRBJ1-1, with 7 bases fitting TRBD1. The V and J ends lost 6 bases and 4 bases, in that order; junction bases with no gene match: 8. Germline V lookup: CDR1 WNHNN, CDR2 SYGVQD (reference sequence). The CDR3 has 14 residues. CDR3 sequence reads: CASSKTGLGTEAFF. CDR3 nucleotide sequence: TGCGCCAGCAGCAAGACAGGGCTGGGCACTGAAGCTTTCTTT.

The chain joins TRBV28 to TRBJ2-7, with 10 nucleotides matching TRBD1. The germline V gene encodes CDR1 MDHEN and CDR2 SYDVKM. With 6 bases clipped from V and 7 bases from J, the junction kept 6 bases outside the gene matches. The CDR3 is made up of 13 amino acids. The CDR3 protein is CASRARDRGEQYF. The CDR3 DNA reads as TGTGCCAGCAGGGCTCGGGACAGGGGTGAGCAGTACTTC.

V and J are TRBV27 and TRBJ1-4; a weak D match, TRBD1 (5 bases). Germline V gene lookup returns CDR1 MNHEY and CDR2 SMNVEV (reference sequence). There are 14 residues in the CDR3. Trimming stripped 5 bases from V and 4 bases from J, with 11 bases between. The CDR3 bases are TGTGCCAGCAGTCCAAGACAGTTTAATGAAAAACTGTTTTTT. It specifies CASSPRQFNEKLFF.